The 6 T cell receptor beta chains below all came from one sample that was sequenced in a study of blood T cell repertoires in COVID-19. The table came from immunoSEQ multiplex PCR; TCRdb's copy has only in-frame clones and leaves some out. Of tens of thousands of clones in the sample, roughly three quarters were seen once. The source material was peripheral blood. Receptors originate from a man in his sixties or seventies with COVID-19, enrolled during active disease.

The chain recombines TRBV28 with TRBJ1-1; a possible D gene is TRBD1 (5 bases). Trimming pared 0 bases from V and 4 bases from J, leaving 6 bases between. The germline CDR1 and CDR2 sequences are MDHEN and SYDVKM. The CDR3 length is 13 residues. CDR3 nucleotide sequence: TGTGCCAGCAGTTTATGGGGGCCCACTGAAGCTTTCTTT. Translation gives CASSLWGPTEAFF.

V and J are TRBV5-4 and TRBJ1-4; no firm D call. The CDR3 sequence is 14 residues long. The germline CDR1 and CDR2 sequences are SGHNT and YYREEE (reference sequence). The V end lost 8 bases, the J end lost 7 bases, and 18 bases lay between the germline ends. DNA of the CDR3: TGTGCCAGTGGGCCCACCGGATCATTTGAAAAACTGTTTTTT. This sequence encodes CASGPTGSFEKLFF.

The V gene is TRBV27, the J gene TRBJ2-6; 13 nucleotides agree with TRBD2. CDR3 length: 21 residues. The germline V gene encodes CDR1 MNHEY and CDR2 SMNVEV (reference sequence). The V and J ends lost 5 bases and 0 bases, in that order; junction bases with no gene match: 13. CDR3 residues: CASSLLMGLAGRFSGANVLTF. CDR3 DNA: TGTGCCAGCAGTCTCCTTATGGGACTAGCGGGACGCTTCTCTGGGGCCAACGTCCTGACTTTC.

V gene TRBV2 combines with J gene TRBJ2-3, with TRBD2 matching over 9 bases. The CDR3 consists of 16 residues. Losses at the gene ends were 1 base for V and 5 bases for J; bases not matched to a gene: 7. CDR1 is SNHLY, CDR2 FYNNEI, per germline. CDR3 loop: CASSEDLAGGRDTQYF. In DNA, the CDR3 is TGTGCCAGCAGTGAAGACCTTGCGGGAGGGCGAGATACGCAGTATTTT.

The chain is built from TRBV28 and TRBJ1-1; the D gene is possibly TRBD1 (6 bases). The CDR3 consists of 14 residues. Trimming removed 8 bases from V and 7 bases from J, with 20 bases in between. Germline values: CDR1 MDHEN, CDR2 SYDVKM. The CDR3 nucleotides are TGTGCCAGCCATTTCCATCAGGGGTTCGATGAAGCTTTCTTT. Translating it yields CASHFHQGFDEAFF.

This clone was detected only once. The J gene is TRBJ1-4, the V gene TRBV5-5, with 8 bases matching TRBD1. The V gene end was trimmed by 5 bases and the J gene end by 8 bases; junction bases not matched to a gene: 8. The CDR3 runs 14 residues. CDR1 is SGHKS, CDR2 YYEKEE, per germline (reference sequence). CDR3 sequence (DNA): TGTGCCAGCAGGCAGGACAGGGTAAACGAAAAACTGTTTTTT. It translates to CASRQDRVNEKLFF.